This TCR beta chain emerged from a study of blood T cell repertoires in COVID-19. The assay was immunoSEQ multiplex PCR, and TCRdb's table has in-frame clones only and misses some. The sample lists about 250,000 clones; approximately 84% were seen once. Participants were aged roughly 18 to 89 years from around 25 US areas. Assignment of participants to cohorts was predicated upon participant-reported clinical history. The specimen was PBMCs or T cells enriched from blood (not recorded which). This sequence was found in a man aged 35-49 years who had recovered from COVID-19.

The CDR3 is CASTTAAGSGYTF. For the CDR3, the DNA is TGTGCCAGCACTACGGCGGCAGGGTCCGGCTACACCTTC. This chain connects TRBV12-3 or TRBV12-4 to TRBJ1-2, with D possibly TRBD1 on 5 matching bases. The CDR3 loop spans 13 amino acids. Trimming removed 7 bases from V and 8 bases from J, with 17 bases in between.